This TCR beta chain was documented in a study of blood T cell repertoires in COVID-19. Study summary: The analysed material was cDNA or gDNA that came from T cells, B-cell-depleted T cells, or PBMCs.

The protocol was immunoSEQ multiplex PCR, while the TCRdb copy is restricted to in-frame clones and leaves out a portion. The sample lists tens of thousands of clones, 85% occurring once. The V segment lost 3 bases and the J segment 6 bases; nucleotides outside the gene matches: 2. This CDR3 comprises 13 residues. Germline CDR1 and CDR2: GTSNPN and SVGIG (reference sequence). The chain couples TRBV30 to TRBJ1-6; 7 nucleotides align to TRBD1. The sample was peripheral blood. The source of this sequence is a human donor in a cohort sampled during active COVID-19. CDR3 sequence reads: CAWRDRSNSPLHF. CDR3 DNA: TGTGCCTGGAGGGACAGGAGTAATTCACCCCTCCACTTT.